This T cell receptor beta chain emerged from a study of shared clonotypes between healthy human individuals (dated by TCRdb to the early 2020s). About the full investigation: A few men and two women, aged 18 to 49 years, made up the cohort. For each donor, CD4 naive and CD4 memory were each run on three plates, CD8 naive on two plates, and CD8 memory on one plate. Blood TCR repertoires of five healthy adults were deeply sequenced to estimate repertoire size and the extent of clonotype sharing between individuals. To increase sequencing depth and limit assay-specific biases, different laboratories used diverse techniques to prepare libraries and sequence TCR repertoires. Between about 0.85 and 10 billion PBMCs per donor were obtained by leukapheresis.

Donors were healthy HIV-negative adults with no recently reported acute infections or vaccinations. Only Caucasian adults living in Nashville, Tennessee, USA were represented among the donors. Magnetic negative selection was used to enrich CD4+ T cells, after which naive cells were positively selected on CD45RA and the negative fraction became the memory subset. Blood was collected by leukapheresis, and PBMCs were isolated by Ficoll-Histopaque density gradient centrifugation and then cryopreserved in liquid nitrogen vapor phase. Purity and quantity of every magnetically sorted T cell population were checked by analytical flow cytometry. Each sorted fraction had its genomic DNA isolated and then quantified by UV absorbance on a Nanodrop 2000c. What the research found in general, with its limitations: Because the study included a small number of donors, the genetic and exposure-history diversity represented was limited. Across a handful of donors, around 5% of naive CD4, approximately 4% of naive CD8, roughly 2.3% of memory CD4, and approximately 0.42% of memory CD8 clonotypes were shared. Sampling was restricted to blood, and TCR repertoires in tissue are likely to differ from TCR repertoires in blood. Naive subsets generally had larger estimated clonotype richness than memory subsets. Incomplete sequencing was indicated by rarefaction of sorted-subset datasets, despite the large sequencing depth. Compared with non-shared clonotypes, the clonotypes found in all four sorted-subset donors had higher generation probabilities. Pairwise subsampling indicated that sequencing depth was expected to affect the degree of clonotype sharing among donors.

Using the deep immunoSEQ assay, multiplex PCR amplified TCR CDR3 regions from genomic DNA. Extracted genomic DNA from each cell subset was distributed evenly across all wells of several immunoSEQ 96-well plates, and each plate was treated as a replicate. Each replicate PCR for sorted subsets received roughly 200 ng genomic DNA, equal to roughly 29,000 T cell genomes. Purified libraries were measured with a Qubit 3.0 fluorometer, size-checked on a Bioanalyzer 2100, and measured again with the KAPA Library Quantification kit. Every immunoSEQ 96-well plate was sequenced on a dedicated single-read 150-cycle Illumina NextSeq 550 flow cell. On the authors' methods: Because the immunoSEQ output held only junctional sequences and lacked quality scores, the filtering could not match the filtering applied to full-length reads. To assign V/J genes and CDR3, sequences were annotated against IMGT germline references using PyIR, a Python wrapper for IgBLAST v1.9. Reads were removed for weak V/J assignments (E-value above 1e-6), missing CDR3, stop codons, out-of-frame junctions, or ambiguous translated residues. V3J clonotypes were defined as sequences sharing the same inferred V gene, J gene, and CDR3 amino acid sequence. The percentage overlap between two repertoires was calculated by dividing the number of shared unique clonotypes by the size of the smaller repertoire. RTK rarefaction, the Chao1 estimator, and Recon v2.1 estimates of unobserved clonotypes were used to assess repertoire richness. OLGA was used to compute generation probabilities for all TCRbeta clonotypes that the gDNA method yielded from a handful of donors. TCRdb obtained this table from immuneACCESS and retained in-frame rearrangements with V and J assigned. These tables miss some clones; where compared with another copy, unresolved V genes account for less than half of the shortfall, and the remainder is unexplained. V and J calls and clone size come straight from that table; D and trimming were deduced from the DNA. In all, the sample holds around 2.1 million clones, and under 97% of those were seen once. The ten largest clones add up to approximately 0.13% of the sample.

Turning to this clone: Its binding antigen is unknown. It has no much larger one-base neighbor in the sample; base qualities were not kept. Other DNA sequences in this specimen translate into the identical CDR3.

The junction shows trimming of 6 bases on V and 4 bases on J, and the gene matches do not reach 3 bases of it. The CDR3 holds 13 amino acids from the cysteine to the phenylalanine. Only the CDR3 part of the read is kept: 39 bases, read in frame from the first base. The germline V gene encodes CDR1 ENHRY and CDR2 SYGVKD. The source material was naive CD4+ T cells sorted from blood. Interpreted using the paper, the cell subset or site label stands for: CD45RA+ positively selected. This TCR came from a man aged 18 to 30 in good health. The V and J genes are TRBV10-3 and TRBJ1-3, with 7 middle bases fitting TRBD1. At the DNA level, the sequence is TGTGCCATCAGGCAGGGGGGAGGAAACACCATATATTTT. This codes for CAIRQGGGNTIYF.